These 5 T cell receptor beta chains came from one sample sequenced in a study of blood T cell repertoires in COVID-19. Using immunoSEQ multiplex PCR, the repertoire was profiled, and TCRdb retains in-frame clones only, with some absent. The sample lists roughly 35,000 clones; 70% to 90% were seen once. Sequenced: peripheral blood. The receptors come from a man in his sixties with active COVID-19.

The chain carries TRBV12-5 and TRBJ2-7, with 8 nucleotides matching TRBD2. The junction had 5 bases not matched to a gene; V was cut back by 4 bases and J by 3 bases. This CDR3 is 14 amino acids long. The germline CDR1 and CDR2 sequences are LGHNT and FRNRAP. CDR3 residues: CASGSDSGNYEQYF. The DNA for the CDR3 is TGTGCTAGTGGTTCCGATAGCGGGAACTACGAGCAGTACTTC.

The chain is built from TRBV7-6 and TRBJ2-1; TRBD1 aligns across 7 bases. V lost 7 bases and J lost 9; bases outside the gene matches: 12. Germline V lookup: CDR1 SGHVS, CDR2 FNYEAQ. The CDR3 is 14 amino acids. The DNA of the CDR3 is TGTGCCAGCACCCCATTCACAGGGGTTGGTGAGCAGTTCTTC. Translating gives CASTPFTGVGEQFF.

This chain joins TRBV4-3 and TRBJ1-2; 8 nucleotides line up with TRBD1. Per the germline V gene, CDR1 is LGHNA and CDR2 is YSLEER. The CDR3 spans 15 residues. Trimming cost V 0 bases and J 5 bases; bases outside gene matches: 5. The CDR3 spells CASSQDPQGAYGYTF. In DNA, the CDR3 is TGCGCCAGCAGCCAAGATCCCCAGGGGGCGTATGGCTACACCTTC.

This rearrangement joins TRBV27 to TRBJ1-4; D may be TRBD1 (6 bases). CDR3 length: 15 residues. Looked up from germline, CDR1 is MNHEY and CDR2 is SMNVEV (reference sequence). V lost 3 bases and J lost 7, with 15 bases in between. The CDR3 DNA is TGTGCCAGCAGTTTGACCTGGGGGCGCCCTGAAAAACTGTTTTTT. Protein: CASSLTWGRPEKLFF.

The chain couples TRBV7-9 to TRBJ2-7; 15 bases match TRBD2. Germline CDR1 is SEHNR and CDR2 is FQNEAQ (reference sequence). V shed 4 bases, J shed 4 bases, and the junction held 2 bases outside the gene matches. The CDR3 is made up of 15 amino acids. CDR3 protein: CASSSGTSGRYEQYF. The CDR3 nucleotides read TGTGCCAGCAGCTCCGGGACTAGCGGGAGGTACGAGCAGTACTTC. Based on the CDR3 plus reference TRBV7-9 and TRBJ2-7, the full variable domain is DTGVSQNPRHKITKRGQNVTFRCDPISEHNRLYWYRQTLGQGPEFLTYFQNEAQLEKSRLLSDRFSAERPKGSFSTLEIQRTEQGDSAMYLCASSSGTSGRYEQYFGPGTRLTVT.